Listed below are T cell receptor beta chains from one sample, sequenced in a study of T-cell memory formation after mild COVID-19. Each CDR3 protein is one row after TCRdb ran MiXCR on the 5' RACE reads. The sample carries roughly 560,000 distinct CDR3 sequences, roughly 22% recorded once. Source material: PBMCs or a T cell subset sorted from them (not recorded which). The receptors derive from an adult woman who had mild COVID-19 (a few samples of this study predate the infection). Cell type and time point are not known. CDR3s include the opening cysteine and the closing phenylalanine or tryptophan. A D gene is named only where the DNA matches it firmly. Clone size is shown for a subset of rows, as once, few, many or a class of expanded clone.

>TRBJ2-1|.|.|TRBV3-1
CASSQWGDEQFF
TGTGCCAGCAGCCAGTGGGGGGATGAGCAGTTCTTC
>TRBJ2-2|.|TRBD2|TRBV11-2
CASGSSGGTNTGELFF
TGTGCCAGCGGCTCTAGCGGGGGGACGAACACCGGGGAGCTGTTTTTT
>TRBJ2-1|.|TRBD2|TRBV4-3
CASSQAVTSGPYNEQFF
TGCGCCAGCAGCCAAGCCGTGACTAGCGGGCCCTACAATGAGCAGTTCTTC
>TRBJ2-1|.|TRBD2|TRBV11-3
CASSSSRLAGDYEQFF
TGTGCCAGCAGCTCCTCTCGCCTAGCGGGAGATTATGAGCAGTTCTTC
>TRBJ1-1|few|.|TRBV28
CASSLPNRGNTEAFF
TGTGCCAGCAGTCTCCCCAACAGAGGGAACACTGAAGCTTTCTTT
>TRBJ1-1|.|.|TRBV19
CASSTARMNTEAFF
TGTGCCAGTAGTACAGCCCGAATGAACACTGAAGCTTTCTTT
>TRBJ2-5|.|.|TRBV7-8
CASSPRTVEETQYF
TGTGCCAGCAGCCCACGGACAGTTGAAGAGACCCAGTACTTC
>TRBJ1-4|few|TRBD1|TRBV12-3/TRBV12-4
CASRGQGFKEKLFF
TGTGCCAGCCGAGGACAGGGTTTTAAAGAAAAACTGTTTTTT
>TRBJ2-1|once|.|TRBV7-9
CASSLGSASSYNEQFF
TGTGCCAGCAGCTTGGGTAGCGCGAGCTCCTACAATGAGCAGTTCTTC
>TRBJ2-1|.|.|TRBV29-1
CSVEGVTPGYNEQFF
TGCAGCGTTGAGGGGGTAACCCCGGGGTACAATGAGCAGTTCTTC
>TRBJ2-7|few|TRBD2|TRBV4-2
CASSQDLAASYEQYF
TGTGCCAGCAGCCAAGATCTAGCGGCCTCCTACGAGCAGTACTTC
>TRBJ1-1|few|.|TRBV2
CASSVGTEAFF
TGTGCCAGCAGTGTCGGGACAGAAGCTTTCTTT
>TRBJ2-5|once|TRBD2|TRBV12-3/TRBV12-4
CASSLVGSGGETQYF
TGTGCCAGCAGTTTAGTAGGTAGCGGGGGTGAGACCCAGTACTTC
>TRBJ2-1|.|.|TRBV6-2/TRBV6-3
CASSPGTAYREQFF
TGTGCCAGCAGTCCCGGGACCGCCTATAGAGAGCAGTTCTTC
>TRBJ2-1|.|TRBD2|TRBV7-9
CASSPRQAGGSYNEQFF
TGTGCCAGCAGCCCCCGACAAGCGGGAGGCTCCTACAATGAGCAGTTCTTC
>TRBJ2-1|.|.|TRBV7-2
CASSLYRVPPYNEQFF
TGTGCCAGCAGCTTATACAGGGTCCCCCCCTACAATGAGCAGTTCTTC
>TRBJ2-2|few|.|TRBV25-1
CASSVGRGTSTGELFF
TGTGCCAGCAGTGTGGGACGTGGAACTTCGACCGGGGAGCTGTTTTTT
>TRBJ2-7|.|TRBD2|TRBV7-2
CASSSPGLAGGPYEQYF
TGTGCCAGCAGCTCGCCGGGACTAGCGGGAGGGCCATACGAGCAGTACTTC
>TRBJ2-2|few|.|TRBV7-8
CASSPRDTQPGELFF
TGTGCCAGCAGCCCAAGGGACACCCAGCCCGGGGAGCTGTTTTTT
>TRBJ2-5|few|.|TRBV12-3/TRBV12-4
CASSEQLNLGTQYF
TGTGCCAGCAGCGAGCAACTAAATCTAGGGACCCAGTACTTC
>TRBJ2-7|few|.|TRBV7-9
CASSSGALSSYEQYF
TGTGCCAGCAGCTCGGGGGCTTTAAGCTCCTACGAGCAGTACTTC
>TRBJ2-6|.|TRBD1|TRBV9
CASSVTVLGTGGYSGANVLTF
TGTGCCAGCAGCGTCACGGTTTTAGGGACAGGGGGTTATTCTGGGGCCAACGTCCTGACTTTC
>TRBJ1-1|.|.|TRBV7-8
CASSLAYGPSGTEAFF
TGTGCCAGCAGCTTAGCGTATGGACCCTCGGGGACTGAAGCTTTCTTT
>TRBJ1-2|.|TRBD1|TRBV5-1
CASSLATDRAGYYGYTF
TGCGCCAGCAGCTTGGCCACCGACAGGGCAGGGTACTATGGCTACACCTTC
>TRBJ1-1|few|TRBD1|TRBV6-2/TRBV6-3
CASRQGYTTEAFF
TGTGCCAGCAGACAGGGGTATACCACTGAAGCTTTCTTT
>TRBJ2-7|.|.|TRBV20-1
CSARDPVSYEQYF
TGCAGTGCTAGAGATCCGGTATCCTACGAGCAGTACTTC
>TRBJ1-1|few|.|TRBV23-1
CASSQSMPRGNTEAFF
TGCGCCAGCAGTCAATCGATGCCCCGTGGAAACACTGAAGCTTTCTTT
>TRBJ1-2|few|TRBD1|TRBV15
CATSRPGQGSFGYTF
TGTGCCACCAGCAGACCGGGACAGGGTTCGTTTGGCTACACCTTC
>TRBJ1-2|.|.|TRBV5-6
CASSLLTDRNYGYTF
TGTGCCAGCAGCTTACTAACTGACAGAAACTATGGCTACACCTTC
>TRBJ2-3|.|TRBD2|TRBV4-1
CASSRLLASTDTQYF
TGCGCCAGCAGCCGCCTACTAGCGAGCACAGATACGCAGTATTTT
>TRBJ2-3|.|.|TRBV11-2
CASRDPGRRYTDTQYF
TGTGCCAGCCGCGACCCCGGGAGACGCTACACAGATACGCAGTATTTT
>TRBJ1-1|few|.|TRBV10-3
CAISQPRREGNTEAFF
TGTGCCATCAGTCAACCCAGGAGGGAGGGCAACACTGAAGCTTTCTTT
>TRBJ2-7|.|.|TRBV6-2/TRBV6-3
CASSWTKYEQYF
TGTGCCAGCAGTTGGACAAAGTACGAGCAGTACTTC
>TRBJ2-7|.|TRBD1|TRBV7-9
CASREPGQGNEQYF
TGTGCCAGCAGGGAACCGGGACAGGGCAACGAGCAGTACTTC
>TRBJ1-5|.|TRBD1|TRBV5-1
CARTDRELQPQHF
TGCGCCAGAACCGACAGGGAGTTACAGCCCCAGCATTTT
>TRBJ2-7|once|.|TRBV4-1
CASSQDRAGYEQYF
TGCGCCAGCAGCCAAGATCGCGCCGGGTACGAGCAGTACTTC
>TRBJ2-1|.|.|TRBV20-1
CSARDVLGLRSNEQFF
TGCAGTGCTAGAGATGTACTAGGGTTAAGATCCAATGAGCAGTTCTTC
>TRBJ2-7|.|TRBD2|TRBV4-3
CASSSGIHYEQYF
TGCGCCAGCAGCAGCGGGATTCATTACGAGCAGTACTTC
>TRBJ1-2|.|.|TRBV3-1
CASSQNPRVPGYTF
TGTGCCAGCAGCCAAAATCCCAGGGTTCCTGGCTACACCTTC
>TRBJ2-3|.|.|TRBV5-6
CASSDLRGGTQDTQYF
TGTGCCAGCAGCGACCTCAGGGGTGGGACTCAGGATACGCAGTATTTT
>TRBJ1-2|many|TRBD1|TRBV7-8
CASSPDRDSKANYGYTF
TGTGCCAGCAGCCCAGACAGGGATTCCAAGGCTAACTATGGCTACACCTTC
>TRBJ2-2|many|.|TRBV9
CASSPRLTQWTANTGELFF
TGTGCCAGCAGCCCACGTTTAACGCAGTGGACGGCTAACACCGGGGAGCTGTTTTTT
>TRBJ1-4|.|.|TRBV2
CASSERVLLRGSTNEKLFF
TGTGCCAGCAGTGAAAGGGTTCTCTTAAGGGGATCAACTAATGAAAAACTGTTTTTT
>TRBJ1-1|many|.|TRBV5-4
CASSLEEVMAPGLVGAAVEAFF
TGTGCCAGCAGCTTGGAAGAAGTTATGGCGCCGGGGTTGGTAGGGGCCGCAGTTGAAGCTTTCTTT
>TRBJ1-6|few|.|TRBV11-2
CASSRGLNNSPLHF
TGTGCCAGCAGCCGAGGACTGAATAATTCACCCCTCCACTTT
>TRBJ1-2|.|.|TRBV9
CASSASGPPYGYTF
TGTGCCAGCAGCGCGTCAGGGCCCCCCTATGGCTACACCTTC
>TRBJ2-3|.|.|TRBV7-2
CASSFVVWGSTDTQYF
TGTGCCAGCAGCTTCGTAGTCTGGGGGAGCACAGATACGCAGTATTTT
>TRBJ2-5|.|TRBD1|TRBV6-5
CASRPGQGLTQYF
TGTGCCAGCAGACCGGGACAGGGTTTGACCCAGTACTTC
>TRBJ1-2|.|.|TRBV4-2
CASSQDSANYGYTF
TGTGCCAGCAGCCAAGACAGCGCTAACTATGGCTACACCTTC
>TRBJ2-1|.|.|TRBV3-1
CATQRGANEQFF
TGTGCCACCCAACGGGGCGCCAATGAGCAGTTCTTC
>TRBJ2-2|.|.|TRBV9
CASATGRGTGELFF
TGTGCCAGCGCCACAGGGCGAGGCACCGGGGAGCTGTTTTTT
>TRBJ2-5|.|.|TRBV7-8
CASSLRRSGVQIGETQYF
TGTGCCAGCAGCTTAAGGAGGTCAGGCGTGCAAATTGGCGAGACCCAGTACTTC
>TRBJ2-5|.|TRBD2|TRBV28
CASSRRIGTTVGTQYF
TGTGCCAGCAGCCGGCGGATAGGGACTACGGTCGGGACCCAGTACTTC
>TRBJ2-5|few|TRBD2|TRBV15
CATSKAKGLAGETQYF
TGTGCCACCAGCAAAGCTAAGGGACTAGCGGGGGAGACCCAGTACTTC
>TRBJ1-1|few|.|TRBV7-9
CASSLLRDEAFF
TGTGCCAGCAGCCTCCTGAGGGATGAAGCTTTCTTT
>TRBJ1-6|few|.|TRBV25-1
CASSSPRGTSSYNSPLHF
TGTGCCAGCAGTTCGCCAAGAGGGACGAGCTCCTATAATTCACCCCTCCACTTT
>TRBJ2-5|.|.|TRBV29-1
CSVPSVGGAETQYF
TGCAGCGTCCCAAGCGTGGGAGGTGCTGAGACCCAGTACTTC